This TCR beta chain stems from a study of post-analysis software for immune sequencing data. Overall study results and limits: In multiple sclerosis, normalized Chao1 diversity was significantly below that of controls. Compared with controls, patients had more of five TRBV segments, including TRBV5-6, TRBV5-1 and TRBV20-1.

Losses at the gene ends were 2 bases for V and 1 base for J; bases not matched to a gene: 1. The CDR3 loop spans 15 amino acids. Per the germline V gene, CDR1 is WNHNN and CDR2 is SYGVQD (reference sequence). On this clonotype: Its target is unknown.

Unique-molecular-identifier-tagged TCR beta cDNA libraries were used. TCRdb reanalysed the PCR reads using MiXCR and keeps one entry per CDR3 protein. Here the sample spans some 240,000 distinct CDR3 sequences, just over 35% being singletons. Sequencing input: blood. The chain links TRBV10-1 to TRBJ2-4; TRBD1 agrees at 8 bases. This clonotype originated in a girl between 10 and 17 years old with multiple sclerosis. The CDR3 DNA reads TGCGCCAGCAGTGAGCAGGGGGCGGCCAAAAACATTCAGTACTTC. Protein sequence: CASSEQGAAKNIQYF.